This is a list of T cell receptor beta chains from one sample in a study of control samples from healthy donors and cancer patients. Some clones are missing from TCRdb's copy, which holds only in-frame ones; the method was immunoSEQ multiplex PCR. The data hold 150,000 to 200,000 clones, with approximately 86% observed a single time. What was sequenced was blood. The receptors were sampled from a woman aged 30 to 39 in good health. CDR3s include the opening cysteine and the closing phenylalanine or tryptophan. D genes are given only for firm matches. Size values are once, few and many counts, or a class for expanded clones, and some rows have none.

d_call	v_call	cdr3_length	clone_size	j_call	cdr3_nt	cdr3_aa
TRBD2	TRBV6-2/TRBV6-3	17	NA	TRBJ2-6	TGTGCCAGCAGTTACTCTACTAGCGGGGCTGGGGCCAACGTCCTGACTTTC	CASSYSTSGAGANVLTF
NA	TRBV11-3	13	NA	TRBJ1-1	TGTGCCAGCAGCTTACAGGTAGAAACTGAAGCTTTCTTT	CASSLQVETEAFF
TRBD1	TRBV11-1	13	NA	TRBJ2-7	TGTGCCAGCAGCTCGGACAGGTCCTACGAGCAGTACTTC	CASSSDRSYEQYF
NA	TRBV25-1	15	NA	TRBJ1-3	TGTGCCAGCAGTGACGGGGTTATAATTGGAAACACCATATATTTT	CASSDGVIIGNTIYF
TRBD1	TRBV5-4	12	once	TRBJ1-2	TGTGCCAGCAGCCGACAGGGGTATGGCTACACCTTC	CASSRQGYGYTF
TRBD2	TRBV10-2	18	NA	TRBJ2-3	TGCGCCAGCAGTGAGTCGGTTAGGTGGGGGGGGAGCACAGATACGCAGTATTTT	CASSESVRWGGSTDTQYF
TRBD1	TRBV28	14	NA	TRBJ2-7	TGTGCCAGCAGTGCTTGGGGACAGGGGCACGAGCAGTACTTC	CASSAWGQGHEQYF
NA	TRBV7-8	16	NA	TRBJ2-7	TGTGCCAGCAGCGTCAACCGGGACGCGCCGTCCTACGAGCAGTACTTC	CASSVNRDAPSYEQYF
TRBD1	TRBV2	14	NA	TRBJ2-2	TGTGCCAGCAGGGGACAGGTTGTGGGCAGGGAGCTGTTTTTT	CASRGQVVGRELFF
NA	TRBV27	13	NA	TRBJ1-1	TGTGCCAGCACCCTAGGGCGAGGCGCTGAAGCTTTCTTT	CASTLGRGAEAFF
NA	TRBV4-2	18	NA	TRBJ2-6	TGTGCCAGCAGCCAAGGAGGGGAGATATACTCTGGGGCCAACGTCCTGACTTTC	CASSQGGEIYSGANVLTF
TRBD2	TRBV3-1/TRBV3-2	16	NA	TRBJ2-2	TGTGCCAGCAGCCACCGAGCGGGGGGGCCGGCCGGGGAGCTATTTTTT	CASSHRAGGPAGELFF
NA	TRBV27	15	NA	TRBJ2-1	TGTGCCAGCAGTTTATTGCCGGGAGTTGGGGCGGAGCAGTTCTTC	CASSLLPGVGAEQFF
TRBD2	TRBV10-3	18	once	TRBJ2-2	TGTGCCATCAGTGAGTCGTATGCGGGGGTAGCGGGACCCGGGGAGCTGTTTTTT	CAISESYAGVAGPGELFF
NA	TRBV7-9	15	NA	TRBJ1-2	TGTGCCAGCAGCTTAGCCGGCGGGGGAGATTATGGCTACACCTTC	CASSLAGGGDYGYTF
TRBD2	TRBV29-1	12	once	TRBJ2-5	TGCAGCGTTGGGGAGGGGAGCGAGACCCAGTACTTC	CSVGEGSETQYF
TRBD2	TRBV5-1	17	NA	TRBJ2-3	TGCGCCAGCAGCCTCGGACTAGCGGGAGGGCCAAAAGATACGCAGTATTTT	CASSLGLAGGPKDTQYF
NA	TRBV5-1	13	NA	TRBJ1-5	TGCGCCAGCAGCTTGGATAGCAATCAGCCCCAGCATTTT	CASSLDSNQPQHF
NA	TRBV11-2	15	NA	TRBJ2-1	TGTGCCAGCAGTTCCGACAGCCCTCTATACAATGAGCAGTTCTTC	CASSSDSPLYNEQFF
NA	TRBV5-1	16	NA	TRBJ2-6	TGCGCCAGCAGCTTGGTCTGGCAAACTGGGGCCAACGTCCTGACTTTC	CASSLVWQTGANVLTF
TRBD2	TRBV4-1	15	once	TRBJ2-5	TGCGCCAGCAGCCTACTAGCGGGAGAACAAGAGACCCAGTACTTC	CASSLLAGEQETQYF
NA	TRBV28	15	NA	TRBJ1-1	TGTGCCAGCAAAAGGGGGAGGGGTAGCGCCACTGAAGCTTTCTTT	CASKRGRGSATEAFF
NA	TRBV11-2	17	NA	TRBJ1-4	TGTGCCAGCAGCTTAGGGGCTCGTACAGGAGGAAATGAAAAACTGTTTTTT	CASSLGARTGGNEKLFF
NA	TRBV5-1	13	few	TRBJ2-5	TGCGCCAGCAGCCTCGGGACTTGGGAGACCCAGTACTTC	CASSLGTWETQYF
NA	TRBV7-8	13	NA	TRBJ1-1	TGTGCCAGCAGTTTGAATGGGGGTACTGAAGCTTTCTTT	CASSLNGGTEAFF
NA	TRBV10-1	13	NA	TRBJ1-2	TGCGCCAGCAGTGAGTACAGGAACTATGGCTACACCTTC	CASSEYRNYGYTF
NA	TRBV11-2	15	NA	TRBJ2-1	TGTGCCAGCAGCTTAGATCGGGGGACCTTCAATGAGCAGTTCTTC	CASSLDRGTFNEQFF
TRBD2	TRBV2	18	NA	TRBJ2-1	TGTGCCAGCAGGGTCCCGGGACTAGCGGGGGGGGTATCCAATGAGCAGTTCTTC	CASRVPGLAGGVSNEQFF
TRBD1	TRBV5-4	15	NA	TRBJ1-1	TGTGCCAGCAGCTTGGCTATTGGGACAGGGCCTGAAGCTTTCTTT	CASSLAIGTGPEAFF
NA	TRBV5-6	15	NA	TRBJ2-2	TGTGCCAGCAGCTTGGCGGGGATCGACACCGGGGAGCTGTTTTTT	CASSLAGIDTGELFF
TRBD1	TRBV27	15	few	TRBJ1-6	TGTGCCAGCAGTTCCCCCGGGACAGGAGGTTCACCCCTCCACTTT	CASSSPGTGGSPLHF
NA	TRBV29-1	14	NA	TRBJ1-3	TGCAGCGTCTCAGCACCGGACTCTGGAAACACCATATATTTT	CSVSAPDSGNTIYF
NA	TRBV4-1	14	NA	TRBJ2-1	TGCGCCAGCAGCCAAGCGCGGGAATACAATGAGCAGTTCTTC	CASSQAREYNEQFF
NA	TRBV6-1	13	NA	TRBJ1-1	TGTGCCAGCAGTGATCATTTGGACACTGAAGCTTTCTTT	CASSDHLDTEAFF
NA	TRBV6-1	12	once	TRBJ2-2	TGTGCCAGCAGTGACAGGGTCGGGGAGCTGTTTTTT	CASSDRVGELFF
NA	TRBV14	14	NA	TRBJ2-3	TGTGCCAGCAGCCAAAGCGGGAGCACAGATACGCAGTATTTT	CASSQSGSTDTQYF
NA	TRBV2	12	NA	TRBJ2-7	TGTGCCAGCAGTGATGGGCCTTACGAGCAGTACTTC	CASSDGPYEQYF
NA	TRBV27	13	NA	TRBJ1-3	TGTGCCAGCAGCTCTTCAGGTCGTAGCACCATATATTTT	CASSSSGRSTIYF
NA	TRBV5-1	18	NA	TRBJ1-1	TGCGCCAGCAGCTTGGGGTGGACTACCTCCGCCATGAACACTGAAGCTTTCTTT	CASSLGWTTSAMNTEAFF
NA	TRBV2	13	NA	TRBJ1-1	TGTGCCAGCAGGGCAACCATGAACACTGAAGCTTTCTTT	CASRATMNTEAFF